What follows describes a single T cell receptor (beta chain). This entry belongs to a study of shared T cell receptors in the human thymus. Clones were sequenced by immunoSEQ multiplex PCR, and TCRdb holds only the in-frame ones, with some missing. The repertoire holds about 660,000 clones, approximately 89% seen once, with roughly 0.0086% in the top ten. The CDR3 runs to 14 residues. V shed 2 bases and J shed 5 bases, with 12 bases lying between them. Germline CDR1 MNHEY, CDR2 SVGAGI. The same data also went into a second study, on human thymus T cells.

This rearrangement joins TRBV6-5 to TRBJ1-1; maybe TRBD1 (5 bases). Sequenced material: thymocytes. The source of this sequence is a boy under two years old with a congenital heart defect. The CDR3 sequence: CASSYAQGRTEAFF. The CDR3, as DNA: TGTGCCAGCAGTTACGCGCAGGGAAGGACTGAAGCTTTCTTT.